One and the same sample provided the 20 T cell receptor beta chains below, sequenced in a study of identical twins (dated by TCRdb to the mid-2010s). The receptor library was made with 5' RACE. Sequenced using an Illumina HiSeq 2000. The raw public data were reprocessed by TCRdb itself: fastp quality trimming at Q25, MiXCR clonotype calling, in-frame beta chains only. Each entry merges the rows of one CDR3 protein and shows their most common DNA and genes. For this sample there are around 160,000 distinct CDR3 sequences; around 3.4% appear just once. The ten largest clones capture 8.1% of the sample. Sequencing used memory T cells sorted from blood. Read against the paper, the sample's cell subset or site label means: CD45RO+ enriched T cells. The receptors originated from a man aged 18 to 30 in good health.

This clonotype occurred many times. The chain uses TRBV6-5 and TRBJ1-1; the D gene is possibly TRBD1 (6 bases). Germline V lookup: CDR1 MNHEY, CDR2 SVGAGI. The V gene lost 6 bases and the J gene lost 5 bases, with 25 bases spanning the gap. CDR3 size: 17 residues. The CDR3 nucleotides read TGTGCCAGCAGGTTACTCGGGGCAGGGGACTCGAGGACTGAAGCTTTCTTT. The encoded protein is CASRLLGAGDSRTEAFF.

This clonotype has a count of ten or more. The chain uses TRBV6-1 and TRBJ1-2, with 9 bases that match TRBD1. Germline trimming cut 6 bases from V and 8 bases from J; bases unmatched to any gene: 7. This CDR3 spans 13 amino acids. CDR1 and CDR2 from the germline V gene are MNHNS and SASEGT. The CDR3: CASSLGTGHGYTF. In DNA, the CDR3 is TGTGCCAGCAGCCTCGGGACAGGGCACGGCTACACCTTC.

This clonotype came up many times. The V call is TRBV4-1, the J call TRBJ1-3; no clear D gene. Trimming shortened V by 0 bases and J by 1 base, and 10 bases separated the two germline ends. Germline-derived CDR1 and CDR2 are MGHRA and YSYEKL. The CDR3 loop spans 16 amino acids. The DNA of the CDR3 is TGCGCCAGCAGCCAAGATGTGGGGAGGTCTGGAAACACCATATATTTT. Translating gives CASSQDVGRSGNTIYF.

This clonotype was recorded at least ten times. The rearrangement uses TRBV12-3 or TRBV12-4 and TRBJ2-5; the D is unclear. The CDR3 contains 13 residues. The ends were cut back, 4 bases at V and 5 bases at J, with 11 bases in the middle. In DNA form, the CDR3 reads TGTGCCAGCAGTTCACTCCTCGGGGAGACCCAGTACTTC. Protein sequence: CASSSLLGETQYF.

This clonotype was picked up many times. This chain connects TRBV6-5 to TRBJ1-1; D not resolved. V was trimmed by 10 bases and J by 6 bases, leaving 9 bases between them. Germline CDR1 is MNHEY and CDR2 is SVGAGI. The CDR3 spans 10 residues. The CDR3 DNA reads TGTGCCACCTACAGCGCTGAAGCTTTCTTT. Amino acids: CATYSAEAFF.

CDR3 bases: TGTGCCAGCAGTGAATGGGCTCGAGAGACCCAGTACTTC. This encodes CASSEWARETQYF. The chain joins TRBV2 to TRBJ2-5; D uncertain. The germline V gene encodes CDR1 SNHLY and CDR2 FYNNEI. The CDR3 sequence is 13 residues long. The V and J ends lost 2 bases and 4 bases respectively, with 8 bases between them.

This clonotype appeared many times. The chain uses TRBV5-6 and TRBJ1-1, with D hard to call. The V end lost 6 bases, the J end lost 2 bases, and 8 bases lay between the germline ends. The CDR3 runs to 12 residues. CDR1 is SGHDT and CDR2 is YYEEEE in the germline V gene. The CDR3 DNA sequence: TGTGCCAGCACGCGATTAAACACTGAAGCTTTCTTT. It codes for CASTRLNTEAFF.

This clonotype appeared many times. The chain couples TRBV12-3 or TRBV12-4 to TRBJ1-1; 7 bases line up with TRBD1. V shed 3 bases and J 0 bases; nucleotides not matched to a gene: 1. The CDR3 sequence is 14 residues long. CDR3 bases: TGTGCCAGCAGTTTGGGACAGCTGAACACTGAAGCTTTCTTT. It translates to CASSLGQLNTEAFF.

This clonotype was counted ten times or more. The chain recombines TRBV12-3 or TRBV12-4 with TRBJ2-3, with TRBD2 identical over 7 bases. The trim removed 11 bases at V and 6 bases at J, leaving 17 bases unmatched. The CDR3 totals 15 residues. The CDR3 is CASKGGEPGRDTQYF. The CDR3 bases are TGTGCCTCCAAGGGTGGTGAGCCCGGGAGGGATACGCAGTATTTT.

This clonotype was observed many times. The J gene is TRBJ2-7, the V gene TRBV7-2; 7 bases map to TRBD1. The CDR3 consists of 12 residues. Germline V gives CDR1 SGHTA, CDR2 FQGNSA. The ends lost 5 bases at V and 7 bases at J; junction bases unmatched: 5. This CDR3 is CASSRQGYEQYF. CDR3 in DNA: TGTGCCAGCAGCCGACAGGGTTATGAGCAGTACTTC.

In its sample, this clonotype was seen many times. The genes are TRBV6-6 and TRBJ2-1; D perhaps matches TRBD2 (5 bases). The CDR3 spans 15 residues. V lost 5 bases to trimming and J lost 0 bases, with 11 bases between them. Looked up from germline, CDR1 is MNHNY and CDR2 is SVGAGI (reference sequence). CDR3 loop: CASSVRGSSYNEQFF. The CDR3 nucleotides read TGTGCCAGCAGTGTACGGGGATCCTCCTACAATGAGCAGTTCTTC.

This clonotype has at least ten counts. V usage is TRBV7-2 and J usage is TRBJ2-5; 8 positions agree with TRBD2. Germline assignment: CDR1 SGHTA and CDR2 FQGNSA. The CDR3 length is 16 residues. The V gene end was trimmed by 1 base and the J gene end by 5 bases; junction bases not matched to a gene: 9. The CDR3 is CASSLDRAGGRETQYF. The CDR3 DNA follows: TGTGCCAGCAGCTTAGATCGGGCGGGAGGTCGGGAGACCCAGTACTTC.

This clonotype was seen many times. DNA for the CDR3: TGTGCCAGCAGCCAACTTGGGACTAGCGGGACTGGATCCTACGAGCAGTACTTC. Translation: CASSQLGTSGTGSYEQYF. The chain is built from TRBV4-2 and TRBJ2-7; TRBD2 agrees at 13 bases. CDR1 is LGHNA, CDR2 YNFKEQ, per germline. This CDR3 comprises 18 residues. The J segment lost 1 base and the V segment lost 2 bases, leaving 8 bases of the junction unmatched.

This clonotype was counted many times. V gene TRBV4-3 combines with J gene TRBJ2-7; TRBD2 agrees at 8 bases. CDR3 length: 15 amino acids. The germline V gene has CDR1 LGHNA and CDR2 YSLEER. After removal of 0 bases from V and 0 bases from J, the junction contained 1 base not matched to a gene. This CDR3 is CASSQELAVSYEQYF. In DNA, the CDR3 is TGCGCCAGCAGCCAAGAACTAGCGGTCTCCTACGAGCAGTACTTC.

This clonotype has a count of ten or more. CDR3 region: CAWSGIETEAFF. The CDR3 nucleotides read TGTGCCTGGTCGGGTATTGAGACTGAAGCTTTCTTT. The chain uses TRBV30 and TRBJ1-1; no clear D. The CDR3 spans 12 residues. Germline V gene lookup returns CDR1 GTSNPN and CDR2 SVGIG (reference sequence). Trimming shortened V by 5 bases and J by 5 bases, and 12 bases separated the two germline ends.

This clonotype was seen many times. The chain has TRBV12-3 or TRBV12-4 and TRBJ2-4; 8 positions match TRBD1. The V gene end was trimmed by 6 bases and the J gene end by 3 bases; junction bases not matched to a gene: 7. CDR3 length: 15 residues. In nucleotides, the CDR3 is TGTGCCAGCAGCCGGAGGGGGACAGGCAAAAACATTCAGTACTTC. This encodes CASSRRGTGKNIQYF.

The sample holds a few counts of this clonotype. The V call is TRBV7-9, the J call TRBJ1-4; 9 nucleotides agree with TRBD1. V dropped 5 bases and J dropped 3; count of bases not matched to a gene: 7. The CDR3 is 16 amino acids. Germline V CDR1 and CDR2: SEHNR, FQNEAQ (reference sequence). DNA of the CDR3: TGTGCCAGCAGCCCAGGACAGGGGTCGGCTAATGAAAAACTGTTTTTT. It specifies CASSPGQGSANEKLFF.

This clonotype was observed many times. The chain joins TRBV29-1 to TRBJ2-5, with a possible D match to TRBD1 (5 bases). The CDR3 is 13 amino acids. Germline values: CDR1 SQVTM, CDR2 ANQGSEA. V lost 4 bases to trimming and J lost 2 bases, with 11 bases between them. CDR3: CSVGLDTQETQYF. The CDR3 DNA follows: TGCAGCGTTGGTCTGGACACACAAGAGACCCAGTACTTC. The full variable domain, with the rest looked up from reference TRBV29-1 and TRBJ2-5, is SAVISQKPSRDICQRGTSLTIQCQVDSQVTMMFWYRQQPGQSLTLIATANQGSEATYESGFVIDKFPISRPNLTFSTLTVSNMSPEDSSIYLCSVGLDTQETQYFGPGTRLLVL.

There are many counts of this clonotype. This rearrangement joins TRBV20-1 to TRBJ2-5; the match to TRBD1 covers 10 bases. Germline V gives CDR1 DFQATT, CDR2 SNEGSKA (reference sequence). The CDR3 consists of 14 residues. Trimming at V came to 3 bases and at J to 2 bases, leaving 3 bases not matched to a gene. The chain's CDR3 is CSARTGQGQETQYF. CDR3 nucleotide sequence: TGCAGTGCTAGGACGGGACAGGGGCAAGAGACCCAGTACTTC.

This clonotype was seen ten or more times. The chain recombines TRBV9 with TRBJ2-1; D might be TRBD1 (6 bases). V shed 3 bases and J shed 3 bases, with 10 bases lying between them. This CDR3 region has 14 residues. CDR1 SGDLS and CDR2 YYNGEE come from the germline V gene. The CDR3 DNA follows: TGTGCCAGCAGCGGCCACAGGGACTACAATGAGCAGTTCTTC. Amino acids: CASSGHRDYNEQFF.